The rows below give T cell receptor beta chains drawn from one sample of a study of blood T cell repertoires in COVID-19. Repertoires were generated with immunoSEQ multiplex PCR, while TCRdb's copy carries only in-frame clones and drops some. This sample has some 150,000 clones, with around 87% found just once. Sequencing used peripheral blood. The origin of the receptors is a man aged 45 to 65 who had recovered from COVID-19. The CDR3 runs from the conserved cysteine through the conserved F or W. The D gene is left open where the match is weak. Clone sizes are given selectively: once, few, many, or a class where the clone is expanded.

CDR3 DNA	CDR3 protein	V gene	D gene	clone size	J gene
TGTGCCAGCTCACCAAGCGCCACGCCAAGAGGCTACACCTTC	CASSPSATPRGYTF	TRBV18	NA	NA	TRBJ1-2
TGCGCCAGCAGTGAGTTTCGGACAGGGAACTATGGCTACACCTTC	CASSEFRTGNYGYTF	TRBV10-2	TRBD1	NA	TRBJ1-2
TGTGCCATCAGACCCGGGAGGGGGGATGAAAAACTGTTTTTT	CAIRPGRGDEKLFF	TRBV10-3	NA	NA	TRBJ1-4
TGTGCCAGCTCACCGGGGACAGAAAATAGATATAGCAATCAGCCCCAGCATTTT	CASSPGTENRYSNQPQHF	TRBV18	TRBD1	few	TRBJ1-5
TGTGCCAGTAGTATCTCTAGTCCAGAGCGGAGCTATGGCTACACCTTC	CASSISSPERSYGYTF	TRBV19	NA	NA	TRBJ1-2
TGTGCCAGCAGCCATACCGACAGGGACTTGACAGATACGCAGTATTTT	CASSHTDRDLTDTQYF	TRBV3-1/TRBV3-2	NA	NA	TRBJ2-3
TGTGCCAGCCTTCGGCGGGGGGTTACTGAAGCTTTCTTT	CASLRRGVTEAFF	TRBV7-8	NA	NA	TRBJ1-1
TGTGCTAGTGGTTTGGGGGGACAGGGGCATCGCTCCTACGAGCAGTACTTC	CASGLGGQGHRSYEQYF	TRBV12-5	TRBD1	once	TRBJ2-7
TGTGCCAGCAGCTTAGAACAACGGGGTGGTGAGCAGTTCTTC	CASSLEQRGGEQFF	TRBV5-6	NA	NA	TRBJ2-1
TGTGCCAGCAGCGAAGGAGTGAACGAGCAGTACTTC	CASSEGVNEQYF	TRBV11-2	NA	NA	TRBJ2-7
TGTGCCAGCTCACCTCGGGGGACAGGCACTGAAGCTTTCTTT	CASSPRGTGTEAFF	TRBV18	TRBD1	NA	TRBJ1-1
TGTGCCAGCAGTTTAGGGGAGGTCGGACCCCTCCACTTT	CASSLGEVGPLHF	TRBV12-3/TRBV12-4	NA	few	TRBJ1-6
TGTGCCAGTAGTATGGTGGGTGTCGGGGGAAACTACGAGCAGTACTTC	CASSMVGVGGNYEQYF	TRBV19	NA	NA	TRBJ2-7
TGTGCCAGCAGCTTAATGAGTCCCACTGAAGCTTTCTTT	CASSLMSPTEAFF	TRBV11-2	NA	NA	TRBJ1-1
TGTGCCAGCAGCTTACAGGGGGCGTATCAGCCCCAGCATTTT	CASSLQGAYQPQHF	TRBV6-5	TRBD1	NA	TRBJ1-5
TGTGCCAGTAGTATGACAGGGGCTCCGTCACCCCTCCACTTT	CASSMTGAPSPLHF	TRBV19	TRBD1	NA	TRBJ1-6
TGTGCCACCAGCAGCACATTAAGGGGGCCTATCGGGGCTTTCTTT	CATSSTLRGPIGAFF	TRBV15	TRBD1	NA	TRBJ1-1
TGTGCCAGCATCAAGGGGTTGAACACTGAAGCTTTCTTT	CASIKGLNTEAFF	TRBV5-5	NA	NA	TRBJ1-1
TGTGCCAGCAGCCGGAGGGCTGAAGCTTTCTTT	CASSRRAEAFF	TRBV5-6	NA	NA	TRBJ1-1
TGTGCCAGCAGCAACCCAGCGGGGGTCTACAATGAGCAGTTCTTC	CASSNPAGVYNEQFF	TRBV11-3	TRBD2	NA	TRBJ2-1
TGTGCCAGCAGACCCGGGACAGGGGCTAACTATGGCTACACCTTC	CASRPGTGANYGYTF	TRBV6-5	TRBD1	NA	TRBJ1-2
TGTGCCTCGGGGCTAATCGATGAGCAGTTCTTC	CASGLIDEQFF	TRBV30	NA	once	TRBJ2-1
TGTGCCAGTAGTACGCGACAAGACAGGGCTACTAATGAAAAACTGTTTTTT	CASSTRQDRATNEKLFF	TRBV19	TRBD1	NA	TRBJ1-4
TGTGCCAGCAGCTCCCGCCCTAGGCCTGACACCATATATTTT	CASSSRPRPDTIYF	TRBV6-5	NA	NA	TRBJ1-3
TGTGCCAGCAGAACAGGGGGGAACACTGAAGCTTTCTTT	CASRTGGNTEAFF	TRBV6-6	TRBD1	NA	TRBJ1-1
TGTGCCAGCAGCCAAAACGGACAGGACCAAGAGACCCAGTACTTC	CASSQNGQDQETQYF	TRBV7-3	TRBD1	NA	TRBJ2-5
TGCGCCAGCAGCCCCACGGACAGGGGGGGATATGCTTTCTTT	CASSPTDRGGYAFF	TRBV4-3	TRBD1	NA	TRBJ1-1
TGTGCCAGCAGTGTGGGAGGGACTAATGAAAAACTGTTTTTT	CASSVGGTNEKLFF	TRBV2	NA	NA	TRBJ1-4
TGTGCCAGCTCACCACAAATCGAGACAGGGGGGAATGAAAAACTGTTTTTT	CASSPQIETGGNEKLFF	TRBV18	TRBD1	NA	TRBJ1-4
TGCAGTGGTACGACAGGGGGTAAAGCTTTCTTT	CSGTTGGKAFF	TRBV20-1	TRBD1	NA	TRBJ1-1
TGTGCCAGCAGCGTTGGGCCAGGCAATCAGCCCCAGCATTTT	CASSVGPGNQPQHF	TRBV9	NA	NA	TRBJ1-5
TGTGCCAGCAGCGTAGTTCCCACGGGGGTGAACACTGAAGCTTTCTTT	CASSVVPTGVNTEAFF	TRBV9	NA	NA	TRBJ1-1
TGTGCCATCAGTGAGGACAGGGGAACCAACTATGGCTACACCTTC	CAISEDRGTNYGYTF	TRBV10-3	TRBD1	NA	TRBJ1-2
TGTGCCAGCAGCTTGTCTGACAGGGCTGCGGTCTATGGCTACACCTTC	CASSLSDRAAVYGYTF	TRBV5-5	TRBD1	NA	TRBJ1-2
TGTGCCAGCAGCCAGGACAGGGTTCTTCCTAGCAATCAGCCCCAGCATTTT	CASSQDRVLPSNQPQHF	TRBV5-8	TRBD1	NA	TRBJ1-5
TGTGCCAGCAGCGTAGGCCCCGGGACAGGGGTCCAAGAGACCCAGTACTTC	CASSVGPGTGVQETQYF	TRBV9	TRBD1	NA	TRBJ2-5
TGTGCCAGCAGCCGACTTGACAGGGCTGATCAGCCCCAGCATTTT	CASSRLDRADQPQHF	TRBV21-1	NA	NA	TRBJ1-5
TGTGCCAGCAGCTTGAGCGTTGTGGCAGGGGAACCCTACGAGCAGTACTTC	CASSLSVVAGEPYEQYF	TRBV5-5	NA	NA	TRBJ2-7
TGTGCCAGCAGCTACCGGACTAGCGGGGGGTCTGACACAGATACGCAGTATTTT	CASSYRTSGGSDTDTQYF	TRBV7-2	TRBD2	NA	TRBJ2-3
TGTGCCAGCAGTCGAGACATAAACTATGGCTACACCTTC	CASSRDINYGYTF	TRBV2	NA	NA	TRBJ1-2
TGTGCCAGCAAACCCGCGGGACAGGGGAAGCAGTACTTC	CASKPAGQGKQYF	TRBV27	TRBD1	once	TRBJ2-7
TGTGCCAGTGAGCAGGGGGCGGGAGGGGCCAACGTCCTGACTTTC	CASEQGAGGANVLTF	TRBV9	TRBD1	NA	TRBJ2-6
TGTGCCAGTAGTATGTTAGCCAGGGGGCGACCCCAGCCCCAGCATTTT	CASSMLARGRPQPQHF	TRBV19	TRBD1	NA	TRBJ1-5
TGTGCCAGCAGCTTATTTGCAGGGCGATCTTCTGGGGCCAACGTCCTGACTTTC	CASSLFAGRSSGANVLTF	TRBV7-3	NA	NA	TRBJ2-6
TGTGCCAGCAGCTTAGACAGGGGAGGTGATTCACCCCTCCACTTT	CASSLDRGGDSPLHF	TRBV7-9	TRBD1	NA	TRBJ1-6
TGTGCCAGCAGTTTAAGGGGGAATCAGCCCCAGCATTTT	CASSLRGNQPQHF	TRBV12-3/TRBV12-4	NA	few	TRBJ1-5
TGCGCCAGCAGCCAAGATGGCCTAGCGGGGGTATACAATGAGCAGTTCTTC	CASSQDGLAGVYNEQFF	TRBV4-1	TRBD2	few	TRBJ2-1
TGTGCCAGCAGTTACCCCGGACAGAGCTCCTACAATGAGCAGTTCTTC	CASSYPGQSSYNEQFF	TRBV6-2/TRBV6-3	NA	NA	TRBJ2-1
TGCGCCAGCAGCTCAGGACTGGCCTACGAGCAGTACTTC	CASSSGLAYEQYF	TRBV5-1	NA	NA	TRBJ2-7
TGTGCCTCACTCGGGGGGGACACTGAAGCTTTCTTT	CASLGGDTEAFF	TRBV10-3	NA	NA	TRBJ1-1
TGTGCCAGCAGCTTGACAGGGCAATGGAGCACTGAAGCTTTCTTT	CASSLTGQWSTEAFF	TRBV11-2	TRBD1	NA	TRBJ1-1
TGTGCCAGCAGTTACTCGAATTCCGGGTATAATGGCTACACCTTC	CASSYSNSGYNGYTF	TRBV6-5	NA	NA	TRBJ1-2
TGTGCCAGCAGAATCGTATCTGCGGGGAGGTCCGGGGAGCTGTTTTTT	CASRIVSAGRSGELFF	TRBV11-2	NA	NA	TRBJ2-2
TGTGCCAGCAGTTACTCCCGGACTAGCGGGGGGGCTCCTGGGGAGCTGTTTTTT	CASSYSRTSGGAPGELFF	TRBV6-2/TRBV6-3	TRBD2	NA	TRBJ2-2
TGTGCCAGCAGCTTATGGGACAGTACTGAAGCTTTCTTT	CASSLWDSTEAFF	TRBV7-8	TRBD1	NA	TRBJ1-1
TGTGCCAGCAAACGGGCGGGCGCTGGGAACTATGGCTACACCTTC	CASKRAGAGNYGYTF	TRBV2	NA	NA	TRBJ1-2
TGTGCCAGCTCACCAGGGGACAGGGAGCAGTTCTTC	CASSPGDREQFF	TRBV18	TRBD1	NA	TRBJ2-1